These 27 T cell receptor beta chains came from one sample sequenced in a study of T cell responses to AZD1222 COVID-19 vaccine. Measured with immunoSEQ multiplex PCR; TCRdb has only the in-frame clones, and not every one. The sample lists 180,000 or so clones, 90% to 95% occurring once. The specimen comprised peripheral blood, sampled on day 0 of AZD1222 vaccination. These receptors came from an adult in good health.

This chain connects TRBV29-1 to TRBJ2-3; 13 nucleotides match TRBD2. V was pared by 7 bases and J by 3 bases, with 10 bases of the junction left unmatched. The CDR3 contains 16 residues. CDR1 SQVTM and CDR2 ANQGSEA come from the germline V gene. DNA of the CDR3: TGCAGCGGACTAGCGGGAGGACCCGTAGGTACAGATACGCAGTATTTT. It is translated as CSGLAGGPVGTDTQYF.

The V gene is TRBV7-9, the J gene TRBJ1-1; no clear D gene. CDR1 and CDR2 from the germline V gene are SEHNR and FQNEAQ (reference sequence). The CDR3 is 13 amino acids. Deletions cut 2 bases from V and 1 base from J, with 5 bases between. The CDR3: CASSLIWNTEAFF. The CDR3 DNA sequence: TGTGCCAGCAGCTTAATCTGGAACACTGAAGCTTTCTTT.

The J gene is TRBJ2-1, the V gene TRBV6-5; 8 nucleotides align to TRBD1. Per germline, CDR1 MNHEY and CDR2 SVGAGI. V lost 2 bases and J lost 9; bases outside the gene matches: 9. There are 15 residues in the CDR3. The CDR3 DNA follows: TGTGCCAGCAGTTACGCCGGGACAGGAGCGGGTGAGCAGTTCTTC. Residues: CASSYAGTGAGEQFF.

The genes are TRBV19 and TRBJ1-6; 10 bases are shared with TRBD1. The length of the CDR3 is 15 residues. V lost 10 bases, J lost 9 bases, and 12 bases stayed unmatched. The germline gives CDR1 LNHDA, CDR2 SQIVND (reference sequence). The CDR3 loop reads CATQNRRDRGSPLHF. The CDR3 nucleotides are TGTGCCACCCAAAATCGCCGGGACAGGGGTTCACCCCTCCACTTT.

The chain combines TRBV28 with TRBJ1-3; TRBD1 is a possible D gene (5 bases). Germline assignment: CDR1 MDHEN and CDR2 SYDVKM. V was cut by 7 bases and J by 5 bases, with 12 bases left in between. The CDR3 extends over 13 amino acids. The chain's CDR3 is CASTSRGRNTIYF. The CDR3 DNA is TGTGCCAGCACTTCGAGGGGTCGAAACACCATATATTTT. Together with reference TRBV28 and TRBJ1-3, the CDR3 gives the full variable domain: DVKVTQSSRYLVKRTGEKVFLECVQDMDHENMFWYRQDPGLGLRLIYFSYDVKMKEKGDIPEGYSVSREKKERFSLILESASTNQTSMYLCASTSRGRNTIYFGEGSWLTVV.

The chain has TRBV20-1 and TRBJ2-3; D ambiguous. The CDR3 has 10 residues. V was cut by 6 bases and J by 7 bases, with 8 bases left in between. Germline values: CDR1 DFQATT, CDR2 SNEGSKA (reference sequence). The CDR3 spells CSAKRNTQYF. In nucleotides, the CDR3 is TGCAGTGCAAAAAGAAATACGCAGTATTTT.

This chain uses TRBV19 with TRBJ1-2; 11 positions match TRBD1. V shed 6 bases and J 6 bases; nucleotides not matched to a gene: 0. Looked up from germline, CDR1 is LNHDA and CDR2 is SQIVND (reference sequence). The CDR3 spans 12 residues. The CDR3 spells CASRGQGDGYTF. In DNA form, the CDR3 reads TGTGCCAGTAGGGGACAGGGGGATGGCTACACCTTC.

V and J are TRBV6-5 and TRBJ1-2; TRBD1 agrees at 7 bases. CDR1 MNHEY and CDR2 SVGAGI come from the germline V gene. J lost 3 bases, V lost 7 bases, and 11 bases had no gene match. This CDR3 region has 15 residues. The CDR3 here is CASIPGPGTDYGYTF. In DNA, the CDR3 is TGTGCCAGCATCCCCGGTCCCGGGACAGACTATGGCTACACCTTC.

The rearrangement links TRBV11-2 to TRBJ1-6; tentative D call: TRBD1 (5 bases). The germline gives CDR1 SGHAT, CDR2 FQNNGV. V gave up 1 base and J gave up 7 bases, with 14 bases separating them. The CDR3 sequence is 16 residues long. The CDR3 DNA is TGTGCCAGCAGCTTAGTACGGGGGTTAAAAAATTCACCCCTCCACTTT. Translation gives CASSLVRGLKNSPLHF. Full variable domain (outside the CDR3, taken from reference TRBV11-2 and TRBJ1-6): EAGVAQSPRYKIIEKRQSVAFWCNPISGHATLYWYQQILGQGPKLLIQFQNNGVVDDSQLPKDRFSAERLKGVDSTLKIQPAKLEDSAVYLCASSLVRGLKNSPLHFGNGTRLTVT.

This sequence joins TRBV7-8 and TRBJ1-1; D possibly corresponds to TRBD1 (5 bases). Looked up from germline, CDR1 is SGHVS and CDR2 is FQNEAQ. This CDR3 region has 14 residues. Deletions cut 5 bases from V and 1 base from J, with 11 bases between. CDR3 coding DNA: TGTGCCAGCAGCATACCGGGACCGAACACTGAAGCTTTCTTT. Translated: CASSIPGPNTEAFF.

CDR3 sequence: CASSLRGSSGAYEQYF. In nucleotides, the CDR3 is TGTGCCAGCAGCCTGAGGGGGAGTAGCGGGGCCTACGAGCAGTACTTC. The V call is TRBV7-2, the J call TRBJ2-7, with 8 bases fitting TRBD2. J was trimmed by 2 bases and V by 5 bases; bases with no gene match: 11. CDR3 length equals 16 residues. Germline values: CDR1 SGHTA, CDR2 FQGNSA.

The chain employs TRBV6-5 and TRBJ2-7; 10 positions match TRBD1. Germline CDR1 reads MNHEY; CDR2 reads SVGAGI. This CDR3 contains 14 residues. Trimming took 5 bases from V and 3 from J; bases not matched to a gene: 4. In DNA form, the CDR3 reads TGTGCCAGCAGTCACGGACAGGGGGACTACGAGCAGTACTTC. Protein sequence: CASSHGQGDYEQYF.

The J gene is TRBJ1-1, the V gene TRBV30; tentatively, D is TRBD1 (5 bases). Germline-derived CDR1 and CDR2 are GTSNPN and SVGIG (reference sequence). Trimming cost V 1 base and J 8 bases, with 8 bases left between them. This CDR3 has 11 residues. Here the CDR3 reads CAWSGGGEAFF. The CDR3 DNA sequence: TGTGCCTGGAGTGGGGGCGGAGAAGCTTTCTTT.

The DNA for the CDR3 is TGTGCCAGCAGCACTAAGCCCGGTACGGGGGCTAATGAGCAGTTCTTC. This encodes CASSTKPGTGANEQFF. The chain links TRBV7-9 to TRBJ2-1, with D tentatively TRBD1 or TRBD2 (6 bases each). Trimming shortened V by 5 bases and J by 7 bases, and 21 bases separated the two germline ends. The CDR3 has 16 residues. Looked up from germline, CDR1 is SEHNR and CDR2 is FQNEAQ (reference sequence). Filled out from reference TRBV7-9 and TRBJ2-1, the complete variable domain reads DTGVSQNPRHKITKRGQNVTFRCDPISEHNRLYWYRQTLGQGPEFLTYFQNEAQLEKSRLLSDRFSAERPKGSFSTLEIQRTEQGDSAMYLCASSTKPGTGANEQFFGPGTRLTVL.

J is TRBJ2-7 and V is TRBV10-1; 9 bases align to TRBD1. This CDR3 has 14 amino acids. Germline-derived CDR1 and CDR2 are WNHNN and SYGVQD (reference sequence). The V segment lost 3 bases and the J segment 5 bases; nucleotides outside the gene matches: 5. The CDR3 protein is CASSDGTGPHEQYF. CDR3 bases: TGCGCCAGCAGTGATGGGACAGGGCCCCACGAGCAGTACTTC.

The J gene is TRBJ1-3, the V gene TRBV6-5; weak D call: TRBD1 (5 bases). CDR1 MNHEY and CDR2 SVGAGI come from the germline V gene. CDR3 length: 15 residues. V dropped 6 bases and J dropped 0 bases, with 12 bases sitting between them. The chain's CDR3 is CASSADISSGNTIYF. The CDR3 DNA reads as TGTGCCAGCAGCGCGGACATTAGCTCTGGAAACACCATATATTTT.

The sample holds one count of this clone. CDR3 loop: CASSASDTGELFF. The CDR3 DNA sequence: TGCGCCAGCTCGGCTAGCGATACCGGGGAGCTGTTTTTT. V gene TRBV5-1 combines with J gene TRBJ2-2; TRBD2 is a possible D gene (6 bases). Germline V CDR1 and CDR2: SGHRS, YFSETQ. This CDR3 has 13 residues. Trimming removed 7 bases at V and 5 bases at J, with 12 bases between.

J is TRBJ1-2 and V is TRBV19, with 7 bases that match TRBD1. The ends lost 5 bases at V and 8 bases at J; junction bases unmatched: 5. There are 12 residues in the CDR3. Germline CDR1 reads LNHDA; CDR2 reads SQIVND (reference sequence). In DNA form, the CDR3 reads TGTGCCAGTAGTGGTTGGGACAGAGGCTACACCTTC. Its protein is CASSGWDRGYTF.

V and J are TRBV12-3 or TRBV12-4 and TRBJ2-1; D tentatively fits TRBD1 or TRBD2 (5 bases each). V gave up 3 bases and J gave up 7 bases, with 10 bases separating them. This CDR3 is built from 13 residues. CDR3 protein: CASSLFEGNEQFF. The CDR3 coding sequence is TGTGCCAGCAGTTTGTTCGAGGGGAATGAGCAGTTCTTC.

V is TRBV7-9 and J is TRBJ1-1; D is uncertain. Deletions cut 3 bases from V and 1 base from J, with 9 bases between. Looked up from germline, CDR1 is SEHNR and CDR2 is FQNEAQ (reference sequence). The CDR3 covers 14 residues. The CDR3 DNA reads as TGTGCCAGCAGCTTCCCGGGATGGAACACTGAAGCTTTCTTT. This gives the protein CASSFPGWNTEAFF.

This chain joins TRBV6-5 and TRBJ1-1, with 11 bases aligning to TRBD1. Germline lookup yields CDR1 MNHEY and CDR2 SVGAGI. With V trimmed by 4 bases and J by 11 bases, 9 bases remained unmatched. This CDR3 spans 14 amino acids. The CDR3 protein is CASSSGTGGFRAFF. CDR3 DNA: TGTGCCAGCAGTTCCGGGACAGGGGGTTTTCGGGCTTTCTTT.

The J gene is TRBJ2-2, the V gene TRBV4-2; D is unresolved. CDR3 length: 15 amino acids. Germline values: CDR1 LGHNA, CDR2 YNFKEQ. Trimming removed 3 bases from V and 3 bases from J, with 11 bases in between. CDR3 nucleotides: TGTGCCAGCAGCCAGGGTGGGAAAGACACCGGGGAGCTGTTTTTT. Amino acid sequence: CASSQGGKDTGELFF.

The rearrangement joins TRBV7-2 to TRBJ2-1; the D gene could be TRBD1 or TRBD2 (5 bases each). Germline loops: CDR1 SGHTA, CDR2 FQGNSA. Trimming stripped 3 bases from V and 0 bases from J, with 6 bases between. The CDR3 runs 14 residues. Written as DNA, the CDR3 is TGTGCCAGCAGCTTTGGGGGCTCCTACAATGAGCAGTTCTTC. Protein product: CASSFGGSYNEQFF.

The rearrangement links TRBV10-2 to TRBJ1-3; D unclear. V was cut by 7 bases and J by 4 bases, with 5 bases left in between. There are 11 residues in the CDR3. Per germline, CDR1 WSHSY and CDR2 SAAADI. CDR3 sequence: CASKEGNTIYF. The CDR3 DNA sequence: TGCGCCAGCAAGGAAGGAAACACCATATATTTT.

The CDR3 region is CASSQDTGAEQYF. The CDR3 region has the DNA TGTGCCAGCAGCCAAGATACAGGGGCCGAGCAGTACTTC. The chain joins TRBV3-1 (or the pseudogene TRBV3-2) to TRBJ2-7, with 7 bases aligning to TRBD1. V shed 0 bases, J shed 6 bases, and the junction held 2 bases outside the gene matches. From germline, CDR1 is LGHDT and CDR2 YNNKEL (reference sequence). This CDR3 has 13 amino acids.

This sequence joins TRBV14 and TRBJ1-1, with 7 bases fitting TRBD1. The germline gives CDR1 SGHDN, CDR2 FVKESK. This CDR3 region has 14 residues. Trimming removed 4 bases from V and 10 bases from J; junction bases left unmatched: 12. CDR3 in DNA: TGTGCCAGCAGCCGATCTACCGACAGGGCGGGAGCTTTCTTT. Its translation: CASSRSTDRAGAFF.

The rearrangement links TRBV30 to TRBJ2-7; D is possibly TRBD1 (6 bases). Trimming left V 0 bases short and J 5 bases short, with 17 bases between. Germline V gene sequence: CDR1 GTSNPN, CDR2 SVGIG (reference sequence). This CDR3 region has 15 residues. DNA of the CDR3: TGTGCCTGGAGTGTATGGTCTGAGGGGGTCCACGAGCAGTACTTC. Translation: CAWSVWSEGVHEQYF. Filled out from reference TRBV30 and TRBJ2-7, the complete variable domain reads SQTIHQWPATLVQPVGSPLSLECTVEGTSNPNLYWYRQAAGRGLQLLFYSVGIGQISSEVPQNLSASRPQDRQFILSSKKLLLSDSGFYLCAWSVWSEGVHEQYFGPGTRLTVT.